This entry concerns a single T cell receptor (beta chain). Its recognized antigen is unknown. The input lacks base qualities; no much larger clone sits a single base away. Using the deep immunoSEQ assay, multiplex PCR amplified TCR CDR3 regions from genomic DNA. Genomic DNA extracted from each cell subset was distributed evenly over all wells of several immunoSEQ 96-well plates, and each plate served as one replicate. For sorted subsets, 150 to 200 ng genomic DNA, equal to tens of thousands of T cell genomes, was loaded into each replicate PCR. Purified libraries were quantified with a Qubit 3.0 fluorometer, sized on a Bioanalyzer 2100, and re-quantified with the KAPA Library Quantification kit. Each immunoSEQ 96-well plate was sequenced on its own single-read 150-cycle Illumina NextSeq 550 flow cell. The paper's processing steps were these. Because only junctional sequences without quality scores were contained in the immunoSEQ output, filtering matching that applied to full-length reads could not be performed. Sequences were annotated with PyIR, a Python wrapper for IgBLAST v1.9, using IMGT germline references to assign V/J genes and CDR3. Reads with weak V/J assignments (E-value above 1e-6), missing CDR3, stop codons, out-of-frame junctions, or ambiguous translated residues were removed. V3J clonotypes were defined by identical inferred V gene, J gene, and CDR3 amino acid sequence. Percentage overlap between repertoires was computed as shared unique clonotypes divided by the size of the smaller repertoire. Three approaches were used to assess repertoire richness: RTK rarefaction, the Chao1 estimator, and Recon v2.1 estimates of unobserved clonotypes. For all TCRbeta clonotypes obtained by the gDNA method from a handful of donors, generation probabilities were computed with OLGA. TCRdb limited this immuneACCESS table to in-frame rearrangements with V and J called. A share of clones is missing; checked studies link under half to unresolved V genes, and the rest is unexplained. The V and J calls and clone size come from that table; D and trimming were worked out from the DNA. The sample table contains around 640,000 clones; only one count was recorded for 95% to 97% of them. Of the sample, roughly 0.12% is held by the ten largest clones.

The data derive from a study of shared clonotypes between healthy human individuals (dated by TCRdb to 2018 to 2021). Regarding the complete study: The cohort comprised a couple of women and a few men aged 18 to 49 years. For each donor, CD4 naive and CD4 memory were each run on three plates, CD8 naive on two plates, and CD8 memory on one plate. To increase sequencing depth and limit assay-specific biases, different laboratories used diverse techniques to prepare libraries and sequence TCR repertoires. Each donor's leukapheresis produced roughly between roughly 0.9 and 8.9 billion PBMCs. Blood TCR repertoires of several healthy adults were deeply sequenced to estimate repertoire size and the extent of clonotype sharing between individuals. Overall results and qualifications from the work: Roughly 5.2% of naive CD4, 3.5% of naive CD8, approximately 2% of memory CD4, and approximately 0.4% of memory CD8 clonotypes were shared across several donors. Based on pairwise subsampling, the degree of clonotype sharing among donors was expected to be affected by sequencing depth. Naive subsets generally had larger estimated clonotype richness than memory subsets. Sampling was limited to blood, and TCR repertoires in tissue likely differ from TCR repertoires in blood. The small number of donors limited the genetic and exposure-history diversity represented. Rarefaction of sorted-subset datasets indicated incomplete sequencing despite the large sequencing depth. Higher generation probabilities were observed for clonotypes shared by all four sorted-subset donors than for non-shared clonotypes.

CD8 naive samples were obtained by positive selection for CCR7 among CD45RO-negative cells, yielding a CD45RA+CCR7+ population from which TemRA cells were excluded. Healthy HIV-negative adults with no recently reported acute infections or vaccinations were included as donors. Only Caucasian adults living in Nashville, Tennessee, USA were represented among the donors. After blood collection by leukapheresis, PBMCs were isolated using Ficoll-Histopaque density gradient centrifugation and then cryopreserved in the vapor phase of liquid nitrogen. Analytical flow cytometry was used to check the purity and quantity of each magnetically sorted T cell population. Each sorted fraction had its genomic DNA isolated and then quantified by UV absorbance on a Nanodrop 2000c. This clonotype originated in a woman in her thirties in good health. Sequencing was performed on naive CD8+ T cells sorted from blood. The label giving this sample's cell subset or site can be read as: CD45RA+CCR7+.

The CDR3 reads CASSAGSTSGTFGELFF. The DNA sequence is as follows: TGTGCCAGCAGTGCCGGTTCGACTAGCGGGACATTCGGGGAGCTGTTTTTT. Recombination connected TRBV6-1 to TRBJ2-2; 11 middle bases align to TRBD2. According to the germline V gene, CDR1 reads MNHNS and CDR2 reads SASEGT. Trimming accounts for 4 bases at V and 7 bases at J, while the number of junction bases matched to no gene is 11. The CDR3 contains 17 residues, cysteine and phenylalanine counted. Just CDR3 DNA is preserved here, 51 bases in frame from base 1.